This T cell receptor (beta chain) was identified in a study of vaccination and CD4 T cells after COVID-19 (dated by TCRdb to between 2021 and 2022). Study-wide context: Convalescent patients had a positive SARS-CoV-2 result on nasal swab PCR, and of these patients, several had mild disease and one had severe disease. Six males and four females were included in the convalescent cohort, with two Hispanic individuals, seven Caucasians, two Asians and one multiracial person represented. Each participant got two doses of either the Pfizer-BioNTech BNT162b2 vaccine (n=8) or the Moderna mRNA-1273 vaccine (n=2). Post-COVID blood samples were collected from convalescent patients a median of around 96 days after diagnosis, with a range of roughly 30 to 170 days. Post-vaccine blood samples were obtained a median of around 67 days after the second vaccine dose, with a range of about 12 to 241 days. The cultures were stimulated with overlapping spike peptide pools from SARS-CoV-2 and from the common cold coronaviruses HCoV-NL63, HCoV-OC43 and HCoV-229E. As controls, cultures received a CEFX viral epitope pool (the positive control), an HIV-1 Nef peptide pool (the negative control), or no peptide at all. The spike-specific CD4+ TCR repertoire was compared before and after mRNA vaccination in approximately ten COVID-19 convalescent patients and a handful of infection-naive healthy vaccine recipients. What the research found in general, with its limitations: Of the vaccine-specific clones in convalescent patients, 304 of 307, or nearly all, reacted only to SARS-CoV-2 spike and did not cross-react with common cold coronaviruses. The median count of SARS-CoV-2-reactive clonotypes went up from 21 after infection to about 41 after vaccination, although the change was not significant. In convalescent patients, a median around 90% of post-vaccine SARS-CoV-2-reactive clones were detected only after vaccination, suggesting vaccine-specific priming. Only a relatively small number of convalescent patients were included in the study, and early timepoints following natural infection were not analyzed.

Read against the paper, the sample's treatment or condition label means: roughly 10-day PBMC culture with coronavirus spike peptide pools or control peptides (ViraFEST assay). The study used the ViraFEST assay, which expanded antigen-specific T cells with peptide pools and then identified expanded clonotypes by TCR sequencing. The convalescent patients' positive SARS-CoV-2 PCR tests were from March to December 2020, which was before the Alpha, Beta and Delta variants emerged in the United States. Each well held about 1.8 million PBMCs cultured with approximately 10 ug/ml peptide pools in IMDM containing roughly 5% human AB serum and roughly 9.3 IU/ml IL-2. On days 3 and 7, half of the culture medium was replaced with fresh IL-2-containing medium. CD4+ T cells were isolated after less than twelve days of culture through negative selection using the EasySep CD4+ T cell isolation kit. PBMCs were separated from whole blood using Ficoll-Paque Plus gradient centrifugation and then either used fresh or cryopreserved at -140C. In general, triplicate wells were set up for every culture condition.

On this clonotype itself: It has no known antigen specificity. The record has no base qualities; no much larger clone is one base away.

The library was produced with PCR. DNA from cultured CD4+ T cells underwent TCR sequencing with the Oncomine TCR Beta short-read assay at the Johns Hopkins FTIC core. Genomic DNA was extracted from the cultured CD4+ T cells with the QIAamp micro DNA kit. Oncomine TCR Beta libraries from cultured CD4+ T cells were pooled using unique dual indexes and sequenced on an Illumina iSeq 100. The study's own analysis went as follows. Non-productive sequences were filtered out, and CDR3s that did not start with C, did not end with F or W, or were shorter than 7 amino acids were discarded. Antigen-specific clonotypes were identified using the MANAFEST web application through comparison of peptide-stimulated wells with reference and other culture wells. For a clone to be called positive, the clone needed an FDR below 0.05, an odds ratio above 5, and a productive frequency above 0.1% in at least two of three replicate wells. A clonotype counted as cross-reactive if it showed significant expansion both in the SARS-CoV-2 spike wells and in at least one common cold coronavirus spike condition. Similarity between CDR3 sequences was evaluated in R version 3.6.1 using Levenshtein distances (stringdist) and unrooted phylogenetic trees (ape). The public reads were run again by TCRdb, first through fastp at Q25 and then through MiXCR, and only productive beta chains were kept. Every distinct CDR3 protein forms one entry, paired with its most common genes and DNA. TCRdb, not the original authors, processed these V and J calls. For this sample the table gives 20,000 to 25,000 distinct CDR3 sequences, of which about 38% were detected only once. The ten largest clonotypes hold over 4% of the sample.

Trimming takes 1 base from V and 3 bases from J, and the germline ends sit 7 bases apart. The CDR3 runs 14 amino acids, cysteine and phenylalanine included. Only CDR3 DNA remains: 42 bases, in frame from the first base. CDR1 and CDR2, looked up from the germline V gene, are SGHTA and FQGNSA. This clonotype originated in a human donor who had recovered from COVID-19. The sequences come from CD4+ T cells from blood, cultured in vitro, collected before SARS-CoV-2 vaccination. The rearrangement joined TRBV7-2 to TRBJ1-5, with the D segment identity uncertain. The CDR3 protein sequence reads: CASSLDYSNQPQHF. The sequenced DNA is TGTGCCAGCAGCTTAGACTACTCCAATCAGCCCCAGCATTTT.